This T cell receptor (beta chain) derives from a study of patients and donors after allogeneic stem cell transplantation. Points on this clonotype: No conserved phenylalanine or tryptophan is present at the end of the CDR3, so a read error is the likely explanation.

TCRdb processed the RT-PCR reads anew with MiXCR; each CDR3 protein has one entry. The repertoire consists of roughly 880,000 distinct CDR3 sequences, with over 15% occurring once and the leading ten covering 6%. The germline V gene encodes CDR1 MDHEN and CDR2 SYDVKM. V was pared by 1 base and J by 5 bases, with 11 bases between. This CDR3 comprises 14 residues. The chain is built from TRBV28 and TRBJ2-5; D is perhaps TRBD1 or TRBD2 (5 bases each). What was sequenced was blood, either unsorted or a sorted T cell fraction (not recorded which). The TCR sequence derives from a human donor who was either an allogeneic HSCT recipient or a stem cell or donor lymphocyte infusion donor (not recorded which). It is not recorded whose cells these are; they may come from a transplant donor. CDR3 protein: CASSLLGDWETQYL. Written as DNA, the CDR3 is TGTGCCAGCAGTTTATTGGGGGATTGGGAGACCCAGTACCTC.